This T cell receptor (beta chain) is from a study of cytomegalovirus exposure and HLA in healthy donors. Across the whole study: Of around 400 genotyped donors, roughly 81% grouped in the Caucasian-associated ancestry cluster.

The donors (healthy individuals) were bone marrow donors. PCR employed 60 Vbeta and 13 Jbeta primers. Method: immunoSEQ multiplex PCR; TCRdb's copy keeps in-frame clones and lacks some. The sample has approximately 79,000 clones, and its top ten clones hold about 0.83%. As for this clone: Its antigen remains unidentified.

Study-level points and caveats: Certain indistinguishable V segments, among them TRBV6-2 and TRBV6-3, were excluded. A later analysis reportedly found that, within productive TCRs, an Asian-associated ancestry cluster had fewer N-insertions than the mean observed across the approximately 670 donors.

Germline V gene lookup returns CDR1 SGHDT and CDR2 YYEEEE. This CDR3 spans 13 amino acids. V lost 6 bases and J lost 3, with 13 bases in between. The genes are TRBV5-6 and TRBJ2-7; possibly TRBD2 for D (5 bases). The sequenced material came from PBMCs. The origin of this receptor is a boy under 18 in good health and CMV-seronegative. The CDR3 here is CASKPGNYYEQYF. CDR3 nucleotides: TGTGCCAGCAAACCGGGGAACTACTACGAGCAGTACTTC.